A single sample is the source of the 15 T cell receptor beta chains below, sequenced in a study of blood T cell repertoires in COVID-19. The table came from immunoSEQ multiplex PCR; TCRdb's copy has only in-frame clones and leaves some out. The table includes 130,000 to 150,000 clones, approximately 87% detected once. Sequenced: PBMCs or T cells enriched from blood (not recorded which). The receptors here all came from a woman aged 25 to 39 with acute COVID-19.

V usage is TRBV19 and J usage is TRBJ2-7; the match to TRBD1 covers 8 bases. The CDR3 length is 13 residues. Per germline, CDR1 LNHDA and CDR2 SQIVND (reference sequence). V dropped 10 bases and J dropped 2; count of bases not matched to a gene: 7. The CDR3 nucleotides read TGTGCCACGTCTTGGGACAGGACCTACGAGCAGTACTTC. Amino acids: CATSWDRTYEQYF.

The chain uses TRBV10-3 and TRBJ2-3; a possible D gene is TRBD2 (5 bases). Germline CDR1 and CDR2: ENHRY and SYGVKD. V lost 8 bases to trimming and J lost 3 bases, with 15 bases between them. The CDR3 runs to 14 residues. The CDR3 sequence is CAIGGGVLTDTQYF. CDR3 sequence (DNA): TGTGCCATCGGAGGCGGAGTCTTGACAGATACGCAGTATTTT.

This rearrangement joins TRBV3-1 (or the pseudogene TRBV3-2) to TRBJ2-1; D is uncertain. Germline values: CDR1 LGHDT, CDR2 YNNKEL (reference sequence). This CDR3 contains 14 residues. V dropped 0 bases and J dropped 9 bases, with 12 bases sitting between them. The CDR3 here is CASSQDAQLSEQFF. For the CDR3, the DNA is TGTGCCAGCAGCCAAGATGCGCAACTAAGTGAGCAGTTCTTC.

The CDR3 nucleotides read TGTGCCAGCAGTTTAGTCCGGGATGGCTACACCTTC. Translating it yields CASSLVRDGYTF. The chain carries TRBV28 and TRBJ1-2, with D hard to call. Per germline, CDR1 MDHEN and CDR2 SYDVKM. This CDR3 is 12 amino acids long. Trimming left V 2 bases short and J 6 bases short, with 7 bases between.

This rearrangement joins TRBV2 to TRBJ1-2; 7 bases agree with TRBD1. This CDR3 spans 13 amino acids. In germline, CDR1 is SNHLY, CDR2 FYNNEI. Unmatched junction bases numbered 10, after V lost 7 bases and J lost 8 bases. CDR3 sequence (DNA): TGTGCCAGCACCTCCACAGGGGACTCCGGCTACACCTTC. Translation: CASTSTGDSGYTF.

J is TRBJ2-3 and V is TRBV11-1; no clear D gene. This CDR3 is 13 amino acids long. V dropped 2 bases and J dropped 6 bases, with 9 bases sitting between them. CDR1 and CDR2 (germline): SGHAT, FQDESV (reference sequence). CDR3 amino acids: CASSLNVGDTQYF. Written as DNA, the CDR3 is TGTGCCAGCAGCTTAAACGTCGGGGATACGCAGTATTTT.

This rearrangement joins TRBV4-2 to TRBJ2-7; D uncertain. CDR1 and CDR2 (germline): LGHNA, YNFKEQ. The V end lost 0 bases, the J end lost 5 bases, and 20 bases lay between the germline ends. The CDR3 loop spans 17 amino acids. CDR3 amino acids: CASSQDWRGSFLDEQYF. CDR3 bases: TGTGCCAGCAGCCAAGATTGGAGAGGCTCCTTCCTGGACGAGCAGTACTTC.

This chain uses TRBV2 with TRBJ1-6, with TRBD1 identical over 9 bases. Germline V lookup: CDR1 SNHLY, CDR2 FYNNEI. The trim removed 4 bases at V and 13 bases at J, leaving 11 bases unmatched. The CDR3 is 15 amino acids. The CDR3 protein is CASSVQGAPLTPLHF. DNA for the CDR3: TGTGCCAGCAGTGTACAGGGGGCACCCTTGACGCCCCTCCACTTT. Using reference TRBV2 and TRBJ1-6 for the parts outside the CDR3, the full variable domain is EPEVTQTPSHQVTQMGQEVILRCVPISNHLYFYWYRQILGQKVEFLVSFYNNEISEKSEIFDDQFSVERPDGSNFTLKIRSTKLEDSAMYFCASSVQGAPLTPLHFGNGTRLTVT.

This clone was detected once. This rearrangement joins TRBV3-1 (or the pseudogene TRBV3-2) to TRBJ2-7; D might be TRBD1 (6 bases). V gave up 4 bases and J gave up 2 bases, with 18 bases separating them. Per germline, CDR1 LGHDT and CDR2 YNNKEL (reference sequence). There are 16 residues in the CDR3. The chain's CDR3 is CASSLARQGSAYEQYF. DNA of the CDR3: TGTGCCAGCAGCCTCGCCCGGCAGGGGTCCGCCTACGAGCAGTACTTC.

The chain combines TRBV5-1 with TRBJ1-1; 8 positions match TRBD1. This CDR3 comprises 14 residues. Germline V gene data show CDR1 as SGHRS and CDR2 as YFSETQ. V gave up 4 bases and J gave up 1 base; unmatched junction bases: 3. The CDR3 DNA reads TGCGCCAGCAGCCCGGGGACAGGGAACACTGAAGCTTTCTTT. Amino acids: CASSPGTGNTEAFF.

This clone has a single count. This chain uses TRBV6-5 with TRBJ2-1, with no clear D. The CDR3 extends over 13 amino acids. V lost 2 bases, J lost 7 bases, and 9 bases lay in between. Germline V gene data show CDR1 as MNHEY and CDR2 as SVGAGI. The CDR3 region is CASSYLNGNEQFF. The CDR3 DNA is TGTGCCAGCAGTTACCTAAACGGGAATGAGCAGTTCTTC.

This sequence joins TRBV4-3 and TRBJ1-4; D unresolved. The germline V gene has CDR1 LGHNA and CDR2 YSLEER. The ends were cut back, 4 bases at V and 11 bases at J, with 17 bases in the middle. This CDR3 comprises 14 residues. The CDR3 protein is CASSRDVGSWKLFF. CDR3 nucleotides: TGCGCCAGCAGCCGAGACGTCGGGTCGTGGAAACTGTTTTTT.

This sequence joins TRBV2 and TRBJ1-1; TRBD1 matches at 10 bases. The junction had 5 bases not matched to a gene; V was cut back by 9 bases and J by 4 bases. CDR1 SNHLY and CDR2 FYNNEI come from the germline V gene. This CDR3 is built from 13 residues. The CDR3 reads CARYRTGGTEAFF. CDR3 DNA: TGTGCCAGATACCGGACAGGGGGCACTGAAGCTTTCTTT.

V is TRBV9 and J is TRBJ2-5; 9 bases are a match to TRBD2. Germline lookup yields CDR1 SGDLS and CDR2 YYNGEE. The J segment lost 4 bases and the V segment lost 0 bases, leaving 4 bases of the junction unmatched. There are 15 residues in the CDR3. The CDR3 spells CASSVGIAGVETQYF. DNA of the CDR3: TGTGCCAGCAGCGTAGGGATAGCGGGAGTAGAGACCCAGTACTTC.

The CDR3 loop is CAGINLSRAFF. The CDR3 DNA reads as TGTGCCGGGATTAATCTGTCCCGGGCTTTCTTT. The chain combines TRBV30 with TRBJ1-1, with D uncertain. CDR1 is GTSNPN and CDR2 is SVGIG in the germline V gene (reference sequence). The CDR3 covers 11 residues. V was cut by 8 bases and J by 11 bases, with 18 bases left in between.